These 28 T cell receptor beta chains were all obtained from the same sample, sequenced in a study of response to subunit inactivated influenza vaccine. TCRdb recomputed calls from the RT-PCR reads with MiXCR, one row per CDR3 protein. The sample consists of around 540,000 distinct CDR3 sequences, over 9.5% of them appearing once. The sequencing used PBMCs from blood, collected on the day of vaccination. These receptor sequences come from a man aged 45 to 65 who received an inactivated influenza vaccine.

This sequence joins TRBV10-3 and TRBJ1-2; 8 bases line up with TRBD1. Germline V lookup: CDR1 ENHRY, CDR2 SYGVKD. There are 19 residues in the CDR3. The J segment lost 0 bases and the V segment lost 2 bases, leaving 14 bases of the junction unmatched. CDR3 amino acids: CAISEPFFQGALSNYGYTF. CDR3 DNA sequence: TGTGCCATCAGTGAGCCGTTCTTTCAGGGGGCATTGTCTAACTATGGCTACACCTTC.

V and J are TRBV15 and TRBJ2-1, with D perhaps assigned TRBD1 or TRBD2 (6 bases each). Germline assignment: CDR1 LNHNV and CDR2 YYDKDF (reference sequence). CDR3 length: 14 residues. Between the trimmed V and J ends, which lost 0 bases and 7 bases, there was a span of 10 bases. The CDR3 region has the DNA TGTGCCACCAGCAGAGATGTAGGGGGGAATGAGCAGTTCTTC. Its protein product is CATSRDVGGNEQFF. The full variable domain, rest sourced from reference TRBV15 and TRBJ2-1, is DAMVIQNPRYQVTQFGKPVTLSCSQTLNHNVMYWYQQKSSQAPKLLFHYYDKDFNNEADTPDNFQSRRPNTSFCFLDIRSPGLGDTAMYLCATSRDVGGNEQFFGPGTRLTVL.

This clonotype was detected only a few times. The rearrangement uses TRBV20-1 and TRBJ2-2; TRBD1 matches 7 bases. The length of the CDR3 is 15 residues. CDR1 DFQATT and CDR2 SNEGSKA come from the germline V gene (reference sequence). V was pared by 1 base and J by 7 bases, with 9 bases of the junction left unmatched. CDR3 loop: CSARVGSYRGGELFF. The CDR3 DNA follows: TGCAGTGCTAGAGTTGGGTCCTACAGGGGCGGGGAGCTGTTTTTT.

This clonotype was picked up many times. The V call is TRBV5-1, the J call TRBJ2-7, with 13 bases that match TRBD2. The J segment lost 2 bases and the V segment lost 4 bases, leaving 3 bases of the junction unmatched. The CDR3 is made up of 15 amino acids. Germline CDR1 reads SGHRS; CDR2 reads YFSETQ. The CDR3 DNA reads TGCGCCAGCAGCGCGGGACTAGCGGGGCCCTACGAGCAGTACTTC. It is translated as CASSAGLAGPYEQYF.

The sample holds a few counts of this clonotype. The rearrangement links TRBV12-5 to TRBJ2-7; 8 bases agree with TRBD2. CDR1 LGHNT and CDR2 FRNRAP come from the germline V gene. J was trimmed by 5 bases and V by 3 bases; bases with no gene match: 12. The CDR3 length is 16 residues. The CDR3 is CASGFVPGLESDEQYF. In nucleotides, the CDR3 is TGTGCTAGTGGTTTCGTACCGGGACTAGAGTCGGACGAGCAGTACTTC.

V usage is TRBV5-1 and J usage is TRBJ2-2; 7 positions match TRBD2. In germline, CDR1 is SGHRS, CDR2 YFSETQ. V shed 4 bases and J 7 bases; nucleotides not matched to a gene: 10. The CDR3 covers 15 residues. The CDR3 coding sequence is TGCGCCAGCAGCGAGACTAGCCGGGGAGGCGGGGAGCTGTTTTTT. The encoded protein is CASSETSRGGGELFF.

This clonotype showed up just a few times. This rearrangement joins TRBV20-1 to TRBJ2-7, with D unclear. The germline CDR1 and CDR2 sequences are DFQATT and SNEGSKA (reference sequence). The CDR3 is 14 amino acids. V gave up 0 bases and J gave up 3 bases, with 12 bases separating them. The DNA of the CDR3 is TGCAGTGCTAGAGATTTCCAGGATTACTACGAGCAGTACTTC. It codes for CSARDFQDYYEQYF.

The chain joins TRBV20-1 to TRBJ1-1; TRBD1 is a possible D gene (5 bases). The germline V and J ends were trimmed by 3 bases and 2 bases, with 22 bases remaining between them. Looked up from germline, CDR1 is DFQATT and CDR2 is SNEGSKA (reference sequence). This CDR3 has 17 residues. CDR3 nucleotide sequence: TGCAGTGCTAGTTTCTCTGGCCAGGGAGTGTTTAACACTGAAGCTTTCTTT. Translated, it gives CSASFSGQGVFNTEAFF.

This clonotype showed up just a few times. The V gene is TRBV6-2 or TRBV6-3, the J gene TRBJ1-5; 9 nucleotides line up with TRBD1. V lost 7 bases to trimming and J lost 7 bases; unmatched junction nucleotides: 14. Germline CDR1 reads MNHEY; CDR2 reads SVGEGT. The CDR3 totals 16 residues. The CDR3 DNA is TGTGCCAGCAAGAAAGGTACAGGGGGCGCCGGACAGCCCCAGCATTTT. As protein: CASKKGTGGAGQPQHF.

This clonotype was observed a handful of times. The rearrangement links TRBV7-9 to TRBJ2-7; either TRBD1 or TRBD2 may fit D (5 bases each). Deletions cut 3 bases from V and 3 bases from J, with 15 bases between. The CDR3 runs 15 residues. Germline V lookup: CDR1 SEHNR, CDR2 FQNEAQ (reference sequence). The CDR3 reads CASSLILGDGYEQYF. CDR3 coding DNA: TGTGCCAGCAGCTTGATTCTGGGGGACGGCTACGAGCAGTACTTC.

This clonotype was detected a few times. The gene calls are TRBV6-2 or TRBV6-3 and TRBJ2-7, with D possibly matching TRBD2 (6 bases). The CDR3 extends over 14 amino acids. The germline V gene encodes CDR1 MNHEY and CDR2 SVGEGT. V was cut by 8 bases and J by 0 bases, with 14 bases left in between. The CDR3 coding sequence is TGTGCCAGCGTAGGAGGGTCTTACTCCTACGAGCAGTACTTC. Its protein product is CASVGGSYSYEQYF.

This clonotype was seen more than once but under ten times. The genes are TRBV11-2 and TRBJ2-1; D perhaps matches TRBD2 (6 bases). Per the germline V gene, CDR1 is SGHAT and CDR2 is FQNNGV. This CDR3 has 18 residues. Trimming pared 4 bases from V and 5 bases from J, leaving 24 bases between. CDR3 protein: CASSYIGWGGADDNEQFF. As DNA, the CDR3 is TGTGCCAGCAGCTACATCGGGTGGGGCGGGGCGGATGACAATGAGCAGTTCTTC.

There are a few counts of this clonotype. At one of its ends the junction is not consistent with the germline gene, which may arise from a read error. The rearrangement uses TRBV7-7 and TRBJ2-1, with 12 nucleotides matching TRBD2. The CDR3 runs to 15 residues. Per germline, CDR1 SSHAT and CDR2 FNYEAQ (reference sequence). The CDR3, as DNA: TGTGCTAGCAGCCGACTAGCGGGGGTCTTAAATGAGCAGTTCTTC. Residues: CASSRLAGVLNEQFF.

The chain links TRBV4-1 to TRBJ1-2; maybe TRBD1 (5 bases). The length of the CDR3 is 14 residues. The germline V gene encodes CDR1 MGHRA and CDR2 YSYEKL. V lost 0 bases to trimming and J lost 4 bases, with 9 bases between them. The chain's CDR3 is CASSQEGGIYGYTF. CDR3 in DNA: TGCGCCAGCAGCCAAGAGGGGGGGATCTATGGCTACACCTTC.

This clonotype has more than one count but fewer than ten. CDR3 in DNA: TGTGCCAGCACTCCCTCAGTGAGGGGAAACGGTGGCTACACCTTC. It specifies CASTPSVRGNGGYTF. J is TRBJ1-2 and V is TRBV7-2, with a tentative D call TRBD1 (5 bases). The V gene's germline CDR1 is SGHTA and CDR2 FQGNSA. V dropped 7 bases and J dropped 7 bases, with 22 bases sitting between them. The CDR3 is 15 amino acids.

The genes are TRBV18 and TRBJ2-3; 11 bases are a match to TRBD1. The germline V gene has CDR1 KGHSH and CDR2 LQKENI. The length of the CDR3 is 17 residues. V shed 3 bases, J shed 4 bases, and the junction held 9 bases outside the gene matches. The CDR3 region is CASSPLPGTGGSDTQYF. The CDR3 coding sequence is TGTGCCAGCTCACCCCTTCCCGGGACAGGGGGTTCAGATACGCAGTATTTT. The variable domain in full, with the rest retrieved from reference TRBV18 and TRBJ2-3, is NAGVMQNPRHLVRRRGQEARLRCSPMKGHSHVYWYRQLPEEGLKFMVYLQKENIIDESGMPKERFSAEFPKEGPSILRIQQVVRGDSAAYFCASSPLPGTGGSDTQYFGPGTRLTVL.

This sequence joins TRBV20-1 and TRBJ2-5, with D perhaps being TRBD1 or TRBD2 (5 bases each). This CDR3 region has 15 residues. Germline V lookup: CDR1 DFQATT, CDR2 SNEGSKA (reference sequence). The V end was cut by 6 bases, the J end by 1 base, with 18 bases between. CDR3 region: CSARPGPRIQETQYF. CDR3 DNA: TGCAGTGCCAGGCCGGGACCCCGGATCCAAGAGACCCAGTACTTC.

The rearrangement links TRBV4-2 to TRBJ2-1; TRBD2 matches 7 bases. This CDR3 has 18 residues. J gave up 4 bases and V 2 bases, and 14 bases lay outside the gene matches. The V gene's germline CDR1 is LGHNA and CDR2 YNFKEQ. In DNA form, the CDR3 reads TGTGCCAGCAGCCAATGGGGGAGGGCCTCGGATAGATACAATGAGCAGTTCTTC. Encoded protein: CASSQWGRASDRYNEQFF.

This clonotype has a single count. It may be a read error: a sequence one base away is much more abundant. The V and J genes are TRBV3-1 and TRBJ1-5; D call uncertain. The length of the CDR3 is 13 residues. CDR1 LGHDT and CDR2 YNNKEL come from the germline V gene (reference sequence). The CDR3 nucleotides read TGTGCCAGCGCAGGTACCGGCAATCGGCCCCAGCATTTT. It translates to CASAGTGNRPQHF. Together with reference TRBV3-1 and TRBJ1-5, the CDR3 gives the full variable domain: DTAVSQTPKYLVTQMGNDKSIKCEQNLGHDTMYWYKQDSKKFLKIMFSYNNKELIINETVPNRFSPKSPDKAHLNLHINSLELGDSAVYFCASAGTGNRPQHFGDGTRLSIL.

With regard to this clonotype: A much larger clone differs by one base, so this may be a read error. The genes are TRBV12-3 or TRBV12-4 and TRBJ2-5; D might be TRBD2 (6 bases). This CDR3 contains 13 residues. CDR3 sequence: CASSTSDRETQSF. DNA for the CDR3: TGTGCCAGCAGTACCTCGGACCGGGAGACCCAGTCCTTC.

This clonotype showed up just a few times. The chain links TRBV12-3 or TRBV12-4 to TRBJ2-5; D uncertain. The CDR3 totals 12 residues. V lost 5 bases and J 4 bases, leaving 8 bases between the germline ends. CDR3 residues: CASSTIGETQYF. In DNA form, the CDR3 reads TGTGCCAGCAGTACTATTGGAGAGACCCAGTACTTC.

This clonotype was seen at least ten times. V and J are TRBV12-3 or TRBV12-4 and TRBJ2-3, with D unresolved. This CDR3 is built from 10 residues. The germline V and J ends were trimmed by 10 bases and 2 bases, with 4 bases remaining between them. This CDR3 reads CATNTDTQYF. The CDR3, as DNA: TGTGCCACCAACACAGATACGCAGTATTTT.

The CDR3 region is CSAPGRGLGTQYF. CDR3 in DNA: TGCAGTGCCCCCGGGCGGGGGCTCGGGACCCAGTACTTC. The chain recombines TRBV20-1 with TRBJ2-5, with D tentatively TRBD2 (7 bases). The CDR3 is made up of 13 amino acids. The ends were cut back, 6 bases at V and 7 bases at J, with 18 bases in the middle. Germline lookup yields CDR1 DFQATT and CDR2 SNEGSKA (reference sequence).

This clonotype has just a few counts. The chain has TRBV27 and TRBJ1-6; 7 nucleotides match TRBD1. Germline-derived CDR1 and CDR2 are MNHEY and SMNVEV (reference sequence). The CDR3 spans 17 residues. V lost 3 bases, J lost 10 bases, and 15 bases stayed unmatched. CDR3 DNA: TGTGCCAGCAGTTTGGGGACAGCCAACCCCTTTATCTCACCCCTCCACTTT. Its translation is CASSLGTANPFISPLHF.

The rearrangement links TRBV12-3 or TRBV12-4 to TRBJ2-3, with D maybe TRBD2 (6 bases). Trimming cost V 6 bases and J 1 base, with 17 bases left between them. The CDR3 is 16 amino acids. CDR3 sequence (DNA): TGTGCCAGCAGCCCATGGGGGGACTCCCGCACAGATACGCAGTATTTT. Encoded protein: CASSPWGDSRTDTQYF.

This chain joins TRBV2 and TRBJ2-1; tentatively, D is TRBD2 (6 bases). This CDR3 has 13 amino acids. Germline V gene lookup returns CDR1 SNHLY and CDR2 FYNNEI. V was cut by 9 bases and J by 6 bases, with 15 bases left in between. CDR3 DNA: TGTGCCAGGGGACTCTTATCATCCAATGAGCAGTTCTTC. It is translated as CARGLLSSNEQFF.

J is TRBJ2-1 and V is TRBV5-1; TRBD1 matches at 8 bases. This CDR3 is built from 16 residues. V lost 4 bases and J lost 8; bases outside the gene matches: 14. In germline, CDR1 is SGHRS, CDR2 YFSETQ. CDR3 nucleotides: TGCGCCAGCAGCGAGGCAGGGGGCGCAGTCCTCGATGAGCAGTTCTTC. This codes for CASSEAGGAVLDEQFF.

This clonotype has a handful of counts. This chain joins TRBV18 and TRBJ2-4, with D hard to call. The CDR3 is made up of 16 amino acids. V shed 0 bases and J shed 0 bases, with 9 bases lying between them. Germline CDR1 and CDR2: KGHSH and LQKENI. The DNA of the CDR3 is TGTGCCAGCTCACCACCGGTCACCTTAGCCAAAAACATTCAGTACTTC. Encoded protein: CASSPPVTLAKNIQYF.